The sequence of this T cell receptor beta chain was determined in a study of CD8 T cells in Susac syndrome. The CDR3 is made up of 14 amino acids. Trimming cost V 0 bases and J 7 bases, with 11 bases left between them. Germline V gives CDR1 SGHRS, CDR2 YFSETQ. TCR beta was sequenced from blood CD8+ and CD4+ T cells. Negative isolation yielded CD8+ and CD4+ T cells; FACS enriched TEMRA cells. After extraction with the RNeasy kit, about 0.45 to 1 ug of the RNA was reverse transcribed using random hexamers. A single record per CDR3 protein comes from TCRdb applying MiXCR to the immunoSEQ multiplex PCR reads. The sample lists 75,000 to 100,000 distinct CDR3 sequences, about 93% occurring once.

V usage is TRBV5-1 and J usage is TRBJ2-1; D is undetermined. This clonotype was sampled from a human donor in good health. The sample was CD8+ T cells from PBMCs. CDR3: CASSLALGLNEQFF. For the CDR3, the DNA is TGCGCCAGCAGCTTGGCCCTGGGTTTGAATGAGCAGTTCTTC.